This TCR beta chain derives from a study of T cells after somatic rescue of genetic block. With 3 bases removed from V and 4 bases from J, the gap between germline ends came to 22 bases. The CDR3 spans 17 residues. From germline, CDR1 is SGHRS and CDR2 YFSETQ. The assay was immunoSEQ multiplex PCR, and TCRdb's table has in-frame clones only and misses some. The repertoire holds roughly 65,000 clones, with around 93% as singletons. V gene TRBV5-1 combines with J gene TRBJ1-1, with a weak D call TRBD1 (6 bases). The TCR was taken from a man aged 35 to 55. Sequencing was done on a sample of peripheral blood mononuclear cells (PBMCs). The CDR3 region has the DNA TGCGCCAGCAGCTCCCAGGGGCTCAAGGCCATGAGCACTGAAGCTTTCTTT. Residues: CASSSQGLKAMSTEAFF.